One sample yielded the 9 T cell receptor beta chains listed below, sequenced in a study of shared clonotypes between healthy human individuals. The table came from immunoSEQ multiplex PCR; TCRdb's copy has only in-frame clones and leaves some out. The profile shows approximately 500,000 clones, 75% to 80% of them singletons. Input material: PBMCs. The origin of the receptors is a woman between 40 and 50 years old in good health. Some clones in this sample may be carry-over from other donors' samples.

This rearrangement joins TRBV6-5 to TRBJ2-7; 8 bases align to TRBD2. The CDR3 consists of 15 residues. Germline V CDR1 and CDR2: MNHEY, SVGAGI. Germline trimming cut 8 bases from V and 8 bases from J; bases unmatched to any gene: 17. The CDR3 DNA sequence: TGTGCCAGCCGCCCGGGAGCGGGAGATTCGAGGAAGCAGTACTTC. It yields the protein CASRPGAGDSRKQYF.

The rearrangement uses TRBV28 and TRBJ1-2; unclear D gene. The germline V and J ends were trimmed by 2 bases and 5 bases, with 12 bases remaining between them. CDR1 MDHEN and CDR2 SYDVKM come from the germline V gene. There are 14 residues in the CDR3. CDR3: CASSLALTRYGYTF. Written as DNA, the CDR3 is TGTGCCAGCAGTTTAGCACTGACTAGGTATGGCTACACCTTC.

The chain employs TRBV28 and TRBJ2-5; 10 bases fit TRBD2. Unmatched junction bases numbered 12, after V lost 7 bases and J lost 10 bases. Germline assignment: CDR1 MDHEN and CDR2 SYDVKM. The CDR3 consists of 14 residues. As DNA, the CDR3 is TGTGCCAGCAACCCTCAGGGACTAGCGAGCGTCCAGTACTTC. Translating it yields CASNPQGLASVQYF.

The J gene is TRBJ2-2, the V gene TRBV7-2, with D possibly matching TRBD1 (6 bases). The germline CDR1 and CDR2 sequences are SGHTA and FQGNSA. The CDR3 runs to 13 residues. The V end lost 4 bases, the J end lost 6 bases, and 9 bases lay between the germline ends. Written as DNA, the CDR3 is TGTGCCAGCAGCTCTCAGGGGCCCGGGGAGCTGTTTTTT. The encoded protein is CASSSQGPGELFF. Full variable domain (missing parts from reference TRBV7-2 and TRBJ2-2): GAGVSQSPSNKVTEKGKDVELRCDPISGHTALYWYRQSLGQGLEFLIYFQGNSAPDKSGLPSDRFSAERTGGSVSTLTIQRTQQEDSAVYLCASSSQGPGELFFGEGSRLTVL.

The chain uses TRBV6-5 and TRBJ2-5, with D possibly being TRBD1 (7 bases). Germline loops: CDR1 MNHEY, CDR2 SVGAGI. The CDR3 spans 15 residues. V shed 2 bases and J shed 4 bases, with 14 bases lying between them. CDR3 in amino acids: CASSYGQGGPETQYF. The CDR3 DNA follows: TGTGCCAGCAGTTACGGGCAGGGGGGCCCAGAGACCCAGTACTTC.

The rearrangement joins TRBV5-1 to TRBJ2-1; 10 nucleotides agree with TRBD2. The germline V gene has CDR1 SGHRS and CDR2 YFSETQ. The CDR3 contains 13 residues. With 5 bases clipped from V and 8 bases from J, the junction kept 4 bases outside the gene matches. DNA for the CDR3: TGCGCCAGCAGAAGCGGGAGGGGATATGAGCAGTTCTTC. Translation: CASRSGRGYEQFF. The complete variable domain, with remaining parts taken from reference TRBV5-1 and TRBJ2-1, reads KAGVTQTPRYLIKTRGQQVTLSCSPISGHRSVSWYQQTPGQGLQFLFEYFSETQRNKGNFPGRFSGRQFSNSRSEMNVSTLELGDSALYLCASRSGRGYEQFFGPGTRLTVL.

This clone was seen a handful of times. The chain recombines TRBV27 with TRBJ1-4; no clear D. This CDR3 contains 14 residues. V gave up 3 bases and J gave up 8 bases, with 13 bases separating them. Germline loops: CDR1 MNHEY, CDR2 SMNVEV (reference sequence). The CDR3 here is CASSFNGHGEKLFF. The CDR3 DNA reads TGTGCCAGCAGTTTTAACGGGCACGGGGAAAAACTGTTTTTT.

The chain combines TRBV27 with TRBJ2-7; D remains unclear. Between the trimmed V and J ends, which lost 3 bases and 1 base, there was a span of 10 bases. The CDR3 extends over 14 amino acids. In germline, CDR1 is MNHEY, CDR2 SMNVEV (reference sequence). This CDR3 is CASSFGDKSYEQYF. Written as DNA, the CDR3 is TGTGCCAGCAGTTTCGGTGACAAGTCCTACGAGCAGTACTTC.

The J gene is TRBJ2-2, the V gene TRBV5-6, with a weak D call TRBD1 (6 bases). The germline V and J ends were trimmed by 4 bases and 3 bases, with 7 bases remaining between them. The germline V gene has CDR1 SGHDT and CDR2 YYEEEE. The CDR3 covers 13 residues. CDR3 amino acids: CASSTGHTGELFF. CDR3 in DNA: TGTGCCAGCAGCACAGGGCACACCGGGGAGCTGTTTTTT.